One sample yielded the 11 T cell receptor beta chains listed below, sequenced in a study of T cell responses to AZD1222 COVID-19 vaccine. Profiled with immunoSEQ multiplex PCR; TCRdb holds only in-frame clones, not every one. The top ten clones hold approximately 2.9% of a sample with 130,000 to 150,000 clones, around 90% of them seen once. The sample here was peripheral blood, taken on day 0 of MenACWY control vaccination. The receptors were gathered from an adult in good health.

The V call is TRBV6-5, the J call TRBJ1-1, with 7 bases fitting TRBD1. The CDR3 has 15 amino acids. The germline V gene encodes CDR1 MNHEY and CDR2 SVGAGI. V gave up 0 bases and J gave up 1 base; unmatched junction bases: 2. The CDR3 nucleotides are TGTGCCAGCAGTTACTCGCCAGGGGGGAACACTGAAGCTTTCTTT. Its translation is CASSYSPGGNTEAFF.

The J gene is TRBJ1-6, the V gene TRBV7-2; maybe TRBD1 (6 bases). Germline CDR1 is SGHTA and CDR2 is FQGNSA. V dropped 4 bases and J dropped 8 bases, with 9 bases sitting between them. The CDR3 contains 13 residues. In nucleotides, the CDR3 is TGTGCCAGCAGCTCCAAGGGGGATTCACCCCTCCACTTT. Its protein is CASSSKGDSPLHF. The full variable domain, with the rest looked up from reference TRBV7-2 and TRBJ1-6, is GAGVSQSPSNKVTEKGKDVELRCDPISGHTALYWYRQSLGQGLEFLIYFQGNSAPDKSGLPSDRFSAERTGGSVSTLTIQRTQQEDSAVYLCASSSKGDSPLHFGNGTRLTVT.

The chain links TRBV24-1 to TRBJ2-1; 11 bases align to TRBD1. After removal of 3 bases from V and 5 bases from J, the junction contained 5 bases not matched to a gene. Germline CDR1 and CDR2: KGHDR and SFDVKD. This CDR3 spans 16 amino acids. The CDR3 nucleotides read TGTGCCACCAGTGATCCAGGACAGGGGGCGGACAATGAGCAGTTCTTC. It encodes CATSDPGQGADNEQFF.

V and J are TRBV16 and TRBJ1-2; D call uncertain. Germline lookup yields CDR1 KGHSY and CDR2 FQNENV. Deletions cut 5 bases from V and 2 bases from J, with 15 bases between. The CDR3 runs 15 residues. CDR3 region: CASSIKGRANYGYTF. In nucleotides, the CDR3 is TGTGCCAGCAGCATCAAAGGGAGGGCCAACTATGGCTACACCTTC.

This chain connects TRBV18 to TRBJ2-1; unclear D gene. Trimming shortened V by 3 bases and J by 0 bases, and 9 bases separated the two germline ends. Germline CDR1 and CDR2: KGHSH and LQKENI. The CDR3 runs to 15 residues. The CDR3 spells CASSPTPSSYNEQFF. CDR3 in DNA: TGTGCCAGCTCACCGACTCCGAGCTCCTACAATGAGCAGTTCTTC.

The rearrangement uses TRBV19 and TRBJ1-4; 8 nucleotides agree with TRBD1. The CDR3 consists of 13 residues. V gave up 7 bases and J gave up 4 bases; unmatched junction bases: 2. Per the germline V gene, CDR1 is LNHDA and CDR2 is SQIVND (reference sequence). The CDR3 sequence is CASKDRDNEKLFF. CDR3 coding DNA: TGTGCCAGTAAGGACAGGGATAATGAAAAACTGTTTTTT.

The chain has TRBV5-1 and TRBJ2-5, with D possibly matching TRBD2 (5 bases). This CDR3 region has 14 residues. V was pared by 0 bases and J by 2 bases, with 8 bases between. CDR1 is SGHRS, CDR2 YFSETQ, per germline. The CDR3 is CASSLARGQETQYF. The CDR3 nucleotides are TGCGCCAGCAGCTTGGCCCGGGGACAAGAGACCCAGTACTTC.

This clone was recorded a few times. The chain employs TRBV19 and TRBJ1-4; D perhaps matches TRBD1 (5 bases). CDR1 and CDR2 (germline): LNHDA, SQIVND (reference sequence). V was trimmed by 10 bases and J by 8 bases, leaving 11 bases between them. This CDR3 contains 11 residues. This CDR3 is CATGRGEKLFF. As DNA, the CDR3 is TGTGCCACCGGAAGGGGAGAAAAACTGTTTTTT.

The chain couples TRBV19 to TRBJ2-2; D might be TRBD1 or TRBD2, each matching 5 bases. The CDR3 has 16 amino acids. V lost 3 bases, J lost 6 bases, and 17 bases lay in between. Germline CDR1 LNHDA, CDR2 SQIVND (reference sequence). The CDR3 is CASSMGRMPASGELFF. The CDR3 DNA reads TGTGCCAGTAGTATGGGACGGATGCCTGCCTCCGGGGAGCTGTTTTTT. Full variable domain (remainder filled in from reference TRBV19 and TRBJ2-2): DGGITQSPKYLFRKEGQNVTLSCEQNLNHDAMYWYRQDPGQGLRLIYYSQIVNDFQKGDIAEGYSVSREKKESFPLTVTSAQKNPTAFYLCASSMGRMPASGELFFGEGSRLTVL.

The chain recombines TRBV6-6 with TRBJ1-2; tentatively, D is TRBD1 (6 bases). Germline CDR1 reads MNHNY; CDR2 reads SVGAGI (reference sequence). V was clipped by 9 bases and J by 4 bases, with 12 bases between them. This CDR3 spans 12 amino acids. The CDR3 loop reads CASRQDTYGYTF. CDR3 in DNA: TGTGCCAGTCGACAGGATACCTATGGCTACACCTTC.

The chain carries TRBV4-1 and TRBJ1-2, with no clear D. The CDR3 sequence is 13 residues long. V lost 3 bases and J 7 bases, leaving 12 bases between the germline ends. Germline loops: CDR1 MGHRA, CDR2 YSYEKL. The CDR3 DNA reads TGCGCCAGCAGCCAGGCGAGCGTAGGTGGCTACACCTTC. Its protein is CASSQASVGGYTF.